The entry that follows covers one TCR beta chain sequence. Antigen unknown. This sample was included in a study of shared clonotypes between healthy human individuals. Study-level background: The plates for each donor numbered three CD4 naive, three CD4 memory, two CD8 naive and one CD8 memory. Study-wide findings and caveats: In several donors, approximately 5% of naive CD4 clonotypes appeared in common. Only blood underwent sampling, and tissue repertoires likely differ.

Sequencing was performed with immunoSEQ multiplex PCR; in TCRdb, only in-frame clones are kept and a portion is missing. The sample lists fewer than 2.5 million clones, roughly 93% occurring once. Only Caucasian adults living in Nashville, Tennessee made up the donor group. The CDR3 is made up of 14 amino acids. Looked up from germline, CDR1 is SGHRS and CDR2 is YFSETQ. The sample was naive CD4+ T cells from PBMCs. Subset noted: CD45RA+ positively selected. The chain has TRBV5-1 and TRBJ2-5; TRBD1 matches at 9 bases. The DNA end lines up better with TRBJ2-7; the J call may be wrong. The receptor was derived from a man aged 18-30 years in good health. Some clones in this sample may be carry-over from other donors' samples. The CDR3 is CASSLTGGMGEQYF. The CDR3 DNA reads TGCGCCAGCAGCTTAACAGGGGGCATGGGCGAGCAGTACTTC.